The rows below give T cell receptor beta chains drawn from one sample of a study of regulatory T cells in long-lasting Graves disease. TCRdb re-derived calls from the multiplex PCR reads in MiXCR, one entry per CDR3 protein. The data show about 450,000 distinct CDR3 sequences, around 15% seen once. These data were likewise used in another study, on T cells in Graves' hyperthyroidism and ophthalmopathy.

The specimen comprised peripheral blood mononuclear cells (PBMCs), sampled at new diagnosis, from a patient treated with antithyroid drugs. The receptors were gathered from a woman between 50 and 59 years old with Graves disease. The CDR3 runs from the conserved cysteine through the conserved F or W. Fields, in order: J gene, D gene, V gene, clone size, CDR3 DNA, CDR3 protein. A D gene is named only where the DNA matches it firmly. Size tells how often a clone was seen (once, few, many) or the class of an expanded clone, and some rows leave it out.

TRBJ2-5 . TRBV7-7 many TGTGCCAGCAGCTTCGGGACGGACCAAGAGACCCAGTACTTC CASSFGTDQETQYF
TRBJ1-2 TRBD1 TRBV27 many TGTGCCAGCAGTTTTAATAGTGGGACAGGGGTAAACTATGGCTACACCTTC CASSFNSGTGVNYGYTF
TRBJ2-1 TRBD2 TRBV7-9 few TGTGCCAGCAGTCCCATGGGACTAGCGGGAGTTGAGCAGTTCTTC CASSPMGLAGVEQFF
TRBJ1-1 TRBD1 TRBV7-3 many TGTGCCAGCAGCCCGCAGGGGGCGAACACTGAAGCTTTCTTT CASSPQGANTEAFF
TRBJ1-1 . TRBV12-3/TRBV12-4 many TGTGCCAGCAGTTTAGACATCTCAAGCATGGCTTTCTTT CASSLDISSMAFF
TRBJ1-1 . TRBV2 many TGTGCCAGCAGTGAACGAGACACTGAAGCTTTCTTT CASSERDTEAFF
TRBJ1-5 TRBD1 TRBV12-3/TRBV12-4 . TGTGCCAGCAGCCGAAGGACAGGGGGTGGGAGCAATCAGCCCCAGCATTTT CASSRRTGGGSNQPQHF
TRBJ2-7 . TRBV4-1 . TGCGCCAGCAGCCAAATATCAGCCGATACGTACGAGCAGTACTTC CASSQISADTYEQYF
TRBJ2-5 TRBD1 TRBV20-1 . TGCAGTGCCCCCGGGACAGCCCAAGAGACCCAGGACTTC CSAPGTAQETQDF
TRBJ2-1 . TRBV7-9 many TGTGCCAGCAGCTTACATTTGGGGGGAGAATACAATGAGCAGTTCTTC CASSLHLGGEYNEQFF
TRBJ2-1 TRBD2 TRBV10-3 many TGTGCCATCAGCCCGGGACTAGAAGTCGTCAATGAGCAGTTCTTC CAISPGLEVVNEQFF
TRBJ2-1 TRBD2 TRBV18 many TGTGCCAGCTCATCACCGGGACTAGCGATGTACAATGAGCAGTTCTTC CASSSPGLAMYNEQFF
TRBJ1-5 TRBD1 TRBV7-2 many TGTGCCAGCAGCCTAGGGAGGGGGCGCCTTCGCAATCAGCCCCAGCATTTT CASSLGRGRLRNQPQHF
TRBJ2-7 TRBD2 TRBV6-1 many TGTGCCAGCAGATCGGAGCGGGAGGTCTACGAGCAGTACTTC CASRSEREVYEQYF
TRBJ2-5 TRBD2 TRBV5-5 . TGTGCCAGCAGCTTGGTTCCCAGGGGGCGACTAGCGGGAAAGGAGACCCAGTACTTC CASSLVPRGRLAGKETQYF
TRBJ1-6 . TRBV2 . TGTGCCAGCAGAGACAGGCTTTCACCCCTCCACTTT CASRDRLSPLHF
TRBJ2-7 TRBD1 TRBV29-1 . TGCAGCGTTGAAGGCAGCCCGGGACAGGGCGCCCCCTACGAGCAGTACTTC CSVEGSPGQGAPYEQYF
TRBJ2-5 . TRBV28 few TGTGCCAGCAGTTGGACAGAAGAGGCCCAGTACTTC CASSWTEEAQYF
TRBJ2-7 . TRBV6-1 many TGTGCCAGCAGATCCCTTCGACAGATCGGAGCCTACGAGCAGTACTTC CASRSLRQIGAYEQYF
TRBJ2-1 TRBD2 TRBV14 . TGTGCCAGCAGCCAAGGGACTAGCTTATACAATGAGCAGTTCTTC CASSQGTSLYNEQFF